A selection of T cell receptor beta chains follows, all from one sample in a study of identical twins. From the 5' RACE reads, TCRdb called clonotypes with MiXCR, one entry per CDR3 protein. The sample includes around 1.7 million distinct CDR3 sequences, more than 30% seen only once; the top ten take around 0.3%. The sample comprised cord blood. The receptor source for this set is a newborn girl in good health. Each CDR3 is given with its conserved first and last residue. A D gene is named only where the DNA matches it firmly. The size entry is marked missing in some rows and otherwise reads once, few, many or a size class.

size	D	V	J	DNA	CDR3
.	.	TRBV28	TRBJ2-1	TGTGCCAGCATCGGACAGACCCCCTACAATGAGCAGTTCTTC	CASIGQTPYNEQFF
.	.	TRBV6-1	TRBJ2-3	TGTGCCAGCAGTGGAGGGCTGGGGGCAGATACGCAGTATTTT	CASSGGLGADTQYF
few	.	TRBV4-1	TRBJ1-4	TGCGCCAGCAGTCGTTTGGGAGCTGAAAAACTGTTTTTT	CASSRLGAEKLFF
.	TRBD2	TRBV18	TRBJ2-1	TGTGCCAGCTCACCCGAACTAGCGGGAGACCGCAATGAGCAGTTCTTC	CASSPELAGDRNEQFF
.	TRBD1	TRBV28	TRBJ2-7	TGTGCCAGCAGTCCCCAGTACCAGACAGGGAACGAGCAGTACTTC	CASSPQYQTGNEQYF
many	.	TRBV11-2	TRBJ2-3	TGTGCCAGCAGCTTAGCGGGGAGAGATACGCAGTATTTT	CASSLAGRDTQYF
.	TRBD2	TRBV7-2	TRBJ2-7	TGTGCCAACAGTTCGACTAGCGGGAGAACCTACGAGCAGTACTTC	CANSSTSGRTYEQYF
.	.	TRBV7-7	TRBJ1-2	TGTGCTAGCAGCTTAGATCCAGGGCTCGTGGGCTATGGCTACACCTTC	CASSLDPGLVGYGYTF
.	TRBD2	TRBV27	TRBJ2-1	TGTGCCAGCAATAAGGTAGCGGGAGGGGTGCGGTACAATGAGCAGTTCTTC	CASNKVAGGVRYNEQFF
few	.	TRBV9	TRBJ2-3	TGTGCCAGCAGCGGCAGTCTCACAGATACGCAGTATTTT	CASSGSLTDTQYF
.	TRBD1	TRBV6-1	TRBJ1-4	TGTGCCAGCATCCGACAGGGACGGAGGGAAAAACTGTTTTTT	CASIRQGRREKLFF
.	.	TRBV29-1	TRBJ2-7	TGCAGCGTTGGATTAAGGCTAGCCTCGGACGAGCAGTACTTC	CSVGLRLASDEQYF
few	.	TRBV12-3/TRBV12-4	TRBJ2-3	TGTGCCAGCAGTTTAGCTCGGAATACGCAGTATTTT	CASSLARNTQYF
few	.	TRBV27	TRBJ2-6	TGTGCCAGCAGTTTATTGCGTGGTCAATCTGGGGCCAACGTCCTGACTTTC	CASSLLRGQSGANVLTF
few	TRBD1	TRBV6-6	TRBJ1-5	TGTGCCAGCAAGGACAGGGTCGATCAGCCCCAGCATTTT	CASKDRVDQPQHF
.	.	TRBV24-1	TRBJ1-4	TGTGCCACCAGCACCGGGCCAAAATTCGGAGGTGAAAAACTGTTTTTT	CATSTGPKFGGEKLFF
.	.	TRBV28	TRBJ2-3	TGTGCCAGCAGTTTCCCGGGACCGCGCGCAGATACGCAGTATTTT	CASSFPGPRADTQYF
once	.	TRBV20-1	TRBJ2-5	TGCAGTGCTGGGACTTGGCCACTAGCTGAAATAGAGACCCAGTACTTC	CSAGTWPLAEIETQYF
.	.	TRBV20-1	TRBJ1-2	TGCAGTGCTAGAGTGCAGAACTATGGCTACACCTTC	CSARVQNYGYTF
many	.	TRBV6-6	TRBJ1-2	TGTGCCAGCAGTTACCCCGGACAGAACTATGGCTACACCTTC	CASSYPGQNYGYTF
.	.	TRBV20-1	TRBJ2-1	TGCAGTGGCAGTCTCTACAATGAGCAGTTCTTC	CSGSLYNEQFF
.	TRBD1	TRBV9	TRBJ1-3	TGTGCCGGCAGCCCCCGGACAGGGGCCGGAAACACCATATATTTT	CAGSPRTGAGNTIYF
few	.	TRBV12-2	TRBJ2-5	TGTGCAAGTCGCTTAACACAGACCCAGTACTTC	CASRLTQTQYF
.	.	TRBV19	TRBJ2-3	TGTGCCAGTAGCAGACGGAAAATAGCGGTAGATACGCAGTATTTT	CASSRRKIAVDTQYF
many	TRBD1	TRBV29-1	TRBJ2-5	TGCAGCGTTGAAGATCGGGACAGCCGGACTACCCAGTACTTC	CSVEDRDSRTTQYF
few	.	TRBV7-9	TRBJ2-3	TGTGCCAGCAGCCCCGGAGAGCTCACAGATACGCAGTATTTT	CASSPGELTDTQYF
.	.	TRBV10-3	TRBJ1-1	TGTGCCATCAGTGAGTCAGGGGAGTACACTGAAGCTTTCTTT	CAISESGEYTEAFF
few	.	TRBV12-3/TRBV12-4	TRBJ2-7	TGTGCCAGCAGCCGTCGTATTTGGGAGCAGTACTTC	CASSRRIWEQYF
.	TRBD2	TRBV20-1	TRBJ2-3	TGCAGTGCTCAGCGGGAGCCCATCACAGATACGCAGTATTTT	CSAQREPITDTQYF
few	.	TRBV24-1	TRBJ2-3	TGTGCCACCAGTGACTGGGGTGGTAGCACAGATACGCAGTATTTT	CATSDWGGSTDTQYF
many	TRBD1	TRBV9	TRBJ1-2	TGTGCCAGCAGCGTGGGGGACAGCTATGGCTACACCTTC	CASSVGDSYGYTF
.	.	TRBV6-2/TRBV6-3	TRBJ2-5	TGTGCCAGCAGTCTAACGGGCGAAGTAGAGACCCAGTACTTC	CASSLTGEVETQYF
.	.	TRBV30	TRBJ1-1	TGTGCCTGGAGTGTACTAGGGTACACTGAAGCTTTCTTT	CAWSVLGYTEAFF
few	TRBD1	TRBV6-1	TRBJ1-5	TGTGCCAGCAGGTTGACAGGGGTCCTCAATCAGCCCCAGCATTTT	CASRLTGVLNQPQHF
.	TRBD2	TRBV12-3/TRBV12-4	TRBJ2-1	TGTGCCAGCAGGTTGACCGGGACTAGCGGGAGGGCCGCCTACAATGAGCAGTTCTTC	CASRLTGTSGRAAYNEQFF
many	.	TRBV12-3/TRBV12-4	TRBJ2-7	TGTGCCAGCAGTTTAGCCAGGGGAAGGTACGAGCAGTACTTC	CASSLARGRYEQYF
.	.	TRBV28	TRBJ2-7	TGTGCCAGCAGTTTGGATCAGGTCATCTACGAGCAGTACTTC	CASSLDQVIYEQYF
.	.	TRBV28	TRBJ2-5	TGTGCCAGCGGTTTATTTTTCAGGCAAGAGACCCAGTACTTC	CASGLFFRQETQYF
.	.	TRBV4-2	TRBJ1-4	TGTGCCAGCAGCCAAGATGGGGGGGCTAATGAAAAACTGTCTTTT	CASSQDGGANEKLSF
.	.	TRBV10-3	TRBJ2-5	TGTGTCATCAGTGGGTCGACAGGGACTACCCAAGAGACCCAGTACTTC	CVISGSTGTTQETQYF
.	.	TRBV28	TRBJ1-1	TGTGCCAACCTATCGACATACATGAACACTGAAGCTTTCTTT	CANLSTYMNTEAFF
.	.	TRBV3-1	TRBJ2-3	TGTGCCAGCAGCCAATTCGGGGGCACAGATACGCAGTATTTT	CASSQFGGTDTQYF
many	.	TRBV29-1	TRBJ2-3	TGCAGCCATCAGGGTGAAGGCACAGATACGCAGTATTTT	CSHQGEGTDTQYF
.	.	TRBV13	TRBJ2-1	TGTACCAGCAGCTCTTATCATACCGGAGCCGCGAATGAGCAGTTCTTC	CTSSSYHTGAANEQFF
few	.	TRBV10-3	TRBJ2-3	TGTGCCATCAGTGGGACCCTCTCCACAGATACGCAGTATTTT	CAISGTLSTDTQYF
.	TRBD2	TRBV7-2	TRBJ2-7	TGTGCCAGCAGCTTAGACCAACTAGCGGGTGGCTCCTACAATGAGCAGTACTTC	CASSLDQLAGGSYNEQYF
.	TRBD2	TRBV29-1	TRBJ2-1	TGCAGCGTTGCCGGACTAGCGGGGACGGATGAGCAGTTCTTC	CSVAGLAGTDEQFF
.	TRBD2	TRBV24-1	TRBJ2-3	TGTGCCACCAGTGATTTGGAGAGTAGCGGGAGCGGGTTGGATACGCAGTATTTT	CATSDLESSGSGLDTQYF
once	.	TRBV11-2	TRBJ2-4	TGTGCCAGCAGTCAAGGGGGGACTATCATATACAATGAGCAGTACTTC	CASSQGGTIIYNEQYF
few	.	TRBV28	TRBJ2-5	TGTGCCAGCAGACCTCCCGTGGAAGAGACCCAGTACTTC	CASRPPVEETQYF
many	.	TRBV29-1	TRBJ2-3	TGCAGCGTTGAAGGGACGGACGGGAGTCGGAGTTGGTACACAGATACGCAGTATTTT	CSVEGTDGSRSWYTDTQYF
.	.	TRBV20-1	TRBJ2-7	TGCAGTGCTAGAGATCCCAGGGTTTACGAGCAGTACTTC	CSARDPRVYEQYF
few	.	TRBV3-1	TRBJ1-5	TGTGCCAGCAGCACAGCCAGCAATCAGCCCCAGCATTTT	CASSTASNQPQHF